This T cell receptor beta chain was recorded in a study of identical twins. The study, taken as a whole, reports: Out-of-frame alpha sequences shared between twins exhibited an excess of low generation probability. There were fewer insertions in abundant cord blood beta clonotypes, but memory repertoires showed no such pattern.

The sample holds a few counts of this clonotype. Its antigen is currently unknown. TCRdb re-analysed the 5' RACE reads in MiXCR, keeping a single row per CDR3 protein. The repertoire consists of hundreds of thousands of distinct CDR3 sequences, with 8.6% occurring once and the leading ten covering roughly 0.97%. This CDR3 has 15 amino acids. Looked up from germline, CDR1 is SGHAT and CDR2 is FQNNGV. Germline trimming cut 4 bases from V and 5 bases from J; bases unmatched to any gene: 6. These data are also associated with another study on yellow fever vaccine responses in identical twins.

The sample consisted of PBMCs. The rearrangement links TRBV11-2 to TRBJ2-1; TRBD2 aligns across 9 bases. The sequence was obtained from a woman aged 18-29 years in good health. CDR3 bases: TGTGCCAGCAGCTCGAATAGCGGGAGAAACAATGAGCAGTTCTTC. Translated: CASSSNSGRNNEQFF.